A single sample is the source of the 16 T cell receptor beta chains below, sequenced in a study of shared clonotypes between healthy human individuals. Profiled with immunoSEQ multiplex PCR; TCRdb holds only in-frame clones, not every one. The table includes roughly 2 million clones, over 85% detected once. Sequencing was done on a sample of naive CD4+ T cells sorted from blood. Subset indicated: CD45RA+ positively selected. The source is a man between 18 and 29 years old in good health.

The chain combines TRBV1 with TRBJ2-7; the DNA was not compared with TRBD2, the D call given in the table. TRBV1 is labeled a pseudogene. CDR3 size: 16 residues. This CDR3 reads CTSSQGLAGAPYEQYF. Written as DNA, the CDR3 is TGCACCAGCAGCCAAGGGCTAGCGGGAGCCCCCTACGAGCAGTACTTC.

The gene calls are TRBV5-1 and TRBJ2-2; 7 bases line up with TRBD1. The trim removed 4 bases at V and 2 bases at J, leaving 8 bases unmatched. This CDR3 is built from 16 residues. Germline CDR1 reads SGHRS; CDR2 reads YFSETQ. CDR3 DNA sequence: TGCGCCAGCAGCAATGAGCAGGGGGTCAACACCGGGGAGCTGTTTTTT. It codes for CASSNEQGVNTGELFF.

The V and J genes are TRBV2 and TRBJ1-2; D remains ambiguous. From germline, CDR1 is SNHLY and CDR2 FYNNEI. V lost 6 bases, J lost 4 bases, and 12 bases lay in between. The CDR3 length is 13 residues. The CDR3 spells CASSAGEAYGYTF. DNA for the CDR3: TGTGCCAGCAGCGCCGGGGAAGCCTATGGCTACACCTTC.

This clone was observed a single time. The J gene is TRBJ2-2, the V gene TRBV5-8; D could derive from TRBD1 or TRBD2 (6 bases each). The CDR3 contains 15 residues. Germline V CDR1 and CDR2: SGHTS, YDEGEE. Trimming took off 2 bases at V and 2 bases at J, with 10 bases between the two ends. Here the CDR3 reads CASSFSGANTGELFF. The CDR3 bases are TGTGCCAGCAGCTTCTCGGGGGCTAACACCGGGGAGCTGTTTTTT.

The chain links TRBV25-1 to TRBJ2-1; 9 nucleotides agree with TRBD2. The ends lost 2 bases at V and 6 bases at J; junction bases unmatched: 5. The length of the CDR3 is 15 residues. Germline V gene lookup returns CDR1 MGHDK and CDR2 SYGVNS. DNA for the CDR3: TGTGCCAGCAGTGAAAGGTCTAGCGGGACCAATGAGCAGTTCTTC. As protein: CASSERSSGTNEQFF.

This rearrangement joins TRBV4-3 to TRBJ2-3; 7 nucleotides match TRBD2. Unmatched junction bases numbered 13, after V lost 2 bases and J lost 5 bases. This CDR3 has 17 amino acids. Germline CDR1 LGHNA, CDR2 YSLEER. DNA of the CDR3: TGCGCCAGCAGCCAAACTCCGCGAGTTGCGGGAGTAGATACGCAGTATTTT. It encodes CASSQTPRVAGVDTQYF.

As to this clone: The sample has other DNA sequences that encode this CDR3 too. The chain employs TRBV6-6 and TRBJ2-7; maybe TRBD2 (6 bases). The CDR3 totals 12 residues. Germline-derived CDR1 and CDR2 are MNHNY and SVGAGI (reference sequence). V was clipped by 8 bases and J by 0 bases, with 8 bases between them. The CDR3 protein is CASRDSSYEQYF. The CDR3 nucleotides are TGTGCCAGCCGGGACTCCTCCTACGAGCAGTACTTC.

The V and J genes are TRBV6-6 and TRBJ2-7; D assignment may be TRBD1 or TRBD2 (5 bases each). Germline CDR1 is MNHNY and CDR2 is SVGAGI (reference sequence). The CDR3 is 11 residues long. V was clipped by 5 bases and J by 12 bases, with 14 bases between them. CDR3 in amino acids: CASSTGRDRYF. The CDR3 bases are TGTGCCAGCAGTACCGGACGGGACCGGTACTTC.

The count of this clone is one. The chain joins TRBV2 to TRBJ1-1, with 9 bases matching TRBD1. Trimming at V came to 6 bases and at J to 10 bases, leaving 15 bases not matched to a gene. Looked up from germline, CDR1 is SNHLY and CDR2 is FYNNEI. The CDR3 extends over 15 amino acids. CDR3: CASSLRDRVLGGAFF. CDR3 DNA sequence: TGTGCCAGCAGCCTTCGGGACAGGGTTCTGGGGGGAGCTTTCTTT. The entire variable domain, with the rest obtained from reference TRBV2 and TRBJ1-1, is as follows: EPEVTQTPSHQVTQMGQEVILRCVPISNHLYFYWYRQILGQKVEFLVSFYNNEISEKSEIFDDQFSVERPDGSNFTLKIRSTKLEDSAMYFCASSLRDRVLGGAFFGQGTRLTVV.

This rearrangement joins TRBV5-8 to TRBJ2-1; D ambiguous. This CDR3 contains 12 residues. In germline, CDR1 is SGHTS, CDR2 YDEGEE. Trimming pared 5 bases from V and 8 bases from J, leaving 11 bases between. CDR3 protein: CASSRPGDEQFF. CDR3 nucleotide sequence: TGTGCCAGCAGTCGGCCCGGCGATGAGCAGTTCTTC.

The chain carries TRBV9 and TRBJ2-3, with a weak D call TRBD2 (5 bases). This CDR3 is built from 17 residues. Germline V gene sequence: CDR1 SGDLS, CDR2 YYNGEE. Between the trimmed V and J ends, which lost 1 base and 0 bases, there was a span of 15 bases. The CDR3 DNA reads as TGTGCCAGCAGCGTATTCGTGGGAGCGAGTAGCACAGATACGCAGTATTTT. The encoded protein is CASSVFVGASSTDTQYF.

This chain connects TRBV7-2 to TRBJ2-7, with 7 bases fitting TRBD1. With 5 bases clipped from V and 3 bases from J, the junction kept 7 bases outside the gene matches. The CDR3 runs to 14 residues. From germline, CDR1 is SGHTA and CDR2 FQGNSA. CDR3 nucleotide sequence: TGTGCCAGCAGCACGGACAGGAGAGTCTACGAGCAGTACTTC. Residues: CASSTDRRVYEQYF.

A single count supports this clone. This chain connects TRBV5-6 to TRBJ2-3; D perhaps matches TRBD1 (5 bases). V lost 4 bases to trimming and J lost 6 bases, with 15 bases between them. The V gene's germline CDR1 is SGHDT and CDR2 YYEEEE. The CDR3 spans 14 residues. CDR3 residues: CASSLTAPGDTQYF. CDR3 sequence (DNA): TGTGCCAGCAGCCTGACAGCCCCAGGGGATACGCAGTATTTT.

The CDR3 region is CASSQGAVPGNTIYF. The CDR3 nucleotides read TGCGCCAGCAGCCAGGGGGCGGTTCCCGGAAACACCATATATTTT. J is TRBJ1-3 and V is TRBV4-3; D is possibly TRBD1 (6 bases). Trimming pared 3 bases from V and 4 bases from J, leaving 13 bases between. CDR3 length: 15 amino acids. CDR1 is LGHNA, CDR2 YSLEER, per germline.

The chain employs TRBV28 and TRBJ1-5, with D unclear. CDR1 and CDR2 from the germline V gene are MDHEN and SYDVKM. Deletions cut 5 bases from V and 1 base from J, with 12 bases between. This CDR3 region has 15 residues. CDR3 coding DNA: TGTGCCAGCAGTCCCTCCCTTGGGAGCAATCAGCCCCAGCATTTT. Protein product: CASSPSLGSNQPQHF.

This chain uses TRBV7-9 with TRBJ1-2, with 7 bases fitting TRBD1. CDR3 size: 13 residues. Germline V gene data show CDR1 as SEHNR and CDR2 as FQNEAQ (reference sequence). The ends lost 4 bases at V and 5 bases at J; junction bases unmatched: 4. CDR3 residues: CASSWGTDYGYTF. The CDR3, as DNA: TGTGCCAGCAGCTGGGGGACAGATTATGGCTACACCTTC.